Each of the 32 T cell receptor beta chains below was sequenced from the same sample in a study of T cells expressing NK-cell markers. TCRdb reprocessed the 5' RACE reads and keeps a single row for each CDR3 protein, giving no DNA. The sample data list 400,000 or so distinct CDR3 sequences. Sequenced material: blood T cells: a sorted CD56 or NKG2C T cell subset, CD4+ or CD8+ T cells, or bulk PBMC T cells (not recorded which). These receptors were taken from a woman aged 50 to 60 in good health.

This chain uses TRBV29-1 with TRBJ1-5; TCRdb's assignment of TRBD1 cannot be checked, as there is no DNA. Germline CDR1 and CDR2: SQVTM and ANQGSEA. The CDR3 runs 13 residues. CDR3 loop: CSVRTGADQPQHF.

The chain's CDR3 is CASSPPGGHMNTEAFF. The chain joins TRBV25-1 to TRBJ1-1; there is no DNA to check the TCRdb D call of TRBD1. CDR3 size: 16 residues. CDR1 is MGHDK and CDR2 is SYGVNS in the germline V gene.

The genes are TRBV11-2 and TRBJ2-1; TCRdb proposes TRBD1, but this gene call is untestable without DNA. The CDR3 contains 16 residues. Germline lookup yields CDR1 SGHAT and CDR2 FQNNGV. The CDR3 loop is CASSEGWLGTRNEQFF.

The chain is built from TRBV7-8 and TRBJ2-3; the TRBD1 assignment by TCRdb is unverifiable without DNA. This CDR3 contains 17 residues. In germline, CDR1 is SGHVS, CDR2 FQNEAQ. The chain's CDR3 is CASSLFRQGDLTDTQYF.

The gene calls are TRBV20-1 and TRBJ2-6; TCRdb's D call of TRBD1 is untestable without DNA. CDR3 length: 21 residues. From germline, CDR1 is DFQATT and CDR2 SNEGSKA (reference sequence). This CDR3 is CSGLSLNRAIVFSSGANVLTF.

V usage is TRBV4-1 and J usage is TRBJ2-2; TCRdb's D call, TRBD1, is unchecked because there is no DNA. CDR1 is MGHRA and CDR2 is YSYEKL in the germline V gene. The CDR3 sequence is 16 residues long. The CDR3 protein is CASSQGGTGNTGELFF.

V usage is TRBV5-1 and J usage is TRBJ2-1; TCRdb indicates TRBD2, and absent DNA this call remains unverified. Germline assignment: CDR1 SGHRS and CDR2 YFSETQ. The CDR3 length is 16 residues. CDR3 sequence: CASSSRTSGGRYEQFF. The variable domain in full, completed from reference TRBV5-1 and TRBJ2-1, reads KAGVTQTPRYLIKTRGQQVTLSCSPISGHRSVSWYQQTPGQGLQFLFEYFSETQRNKGNFPGRFSGRQFSNSRSEMNVSTLELGDSALYLCASSSRTSGGRYEQFFGPGTRLTVL.

The chain combines TRBV5-1 with TRBJ2-1; no DNA is available, so the TRBD1 call from TCRdb remains unchecked. Germline V gene sequence: CDR1 SGHRS, CDR2 YFSETQ. The length of the CDR3 is 15 residues. This chain's CDR3 is CASKDLTGVGNEQFF.

CDR3 protein: CSARDTWGQGFTDTQYF. The J gene is TRBJ2-3, the V gene TRBV20-1; TCRdb returns TRBD1, unconfirmable since there is no DNA. The CDR3 runs 17 residues. Germline assignment: CDR1 DFQATT and CDR2 SNEGSKA (reference sequence).

J is TRBJ1-2 and V is TRBV12-3 or TRBV12-4; the TRBD1 assignment by TCRdb is unverifiable without DNA. This CDR3 spans 17 amino acids. The CDR3 sequence is CASSARRRSYRAYGYTF.

The chain joins TRBV29-1 to TRBJ2-1. The CDR3 is 12 residues long. Germline V gives CDR1 SQVTM, CDR2 ANQGSEA. CDR3 sequence reads: CSVSDGRDEQFF.

The V call is TRBV12-3 or TRBV12-4, the J call TRBJ2-4; the TRBD2 assignment by TCRdb is unverifiable without DNA. The CDR3 sequence is 15 residues long. CDR3 amino acids: CASSLAQLGKVIQYF.

The chain couples TRBV29-1 to TRBJ2-7; the TCRdb D gene call, TRBD1, has no DNA to confirm it. The CDR3 contains 15 residues. Germline V gives CDR1 SQVTM, CDR2 ANQGSEA. The CDR3 region is CSVEPYDGSRGEQYF.

The chain joins TRBV20-1 to TRBJ2-3; TCRdb lists TRBD2, though no DNA is available to test this call. This CDR3 is built from 13 residues. Per germline, CDR1 DFQATT and CDR2 SNEGSKA (reference sequence). The CDR3 sequence is CSAKAEATDTQYF.

The chain recombines TRBV20-1 with TRBJ2-3; TCRdb returns TRBD2, unconfirmable since there is no DNA. CDR3 length: 14 residues. Germline V gives CDR1 DFQATT, CDR2 SNEGSKA (reference sequence). The CDR3 reads CSARLAGETDTQYF.

The CDR3 is CASSLVSSGTDTQYF. V and J are TRBV5-5 and TRBJ2-3; TCRdb returns TRBD2, unconfirmable since there is no DNA. CDR1 is SGHKS, CDR2 YYEKEE, per germline (reference sequence). The CDR3 has 15 amino acids. Together with reference TRBV5-5 and TRBJ2-3, the CDR3 gives the full variable domain: DAGVTQSPTHLIKTRGQQVTLRCSPISGHKSVSWYQQVLGQGPQFIFQYYEKEERGRGNFPDRFSARQFPNYSSELNVNALLLGDSALYLCASSLVSSGTDTQYFGPGTRLTVL.

V is TRBV6-6 and J is TRBJ2-1; without DNA, the TCRdb call of TRBD2 cannot be checked. The CDR3 has 14 amino acids. From germline, CDR1 is MNHNY and CDR2 SVGAGI (reference sequence). The chain's CDR3 is CASHATSRVNEQFF.

V usage is TRBV20-1 and J usage is TRBJ2-3; TCRdb calls TRBD2, which cannot be checked without DNA. The CDR3 sequence is 15 residues long. Germline assignment: CDR1 DFQATT and CDR2 SNEGSKA (reference sequence). The CDR3 loop is CSARGLREGTDTQYF.

The chain employs TRBV12-3 or TRBV12-4 and TRBJ2-7; TCRdb returns TRBD2, unconfirmable since there is no DNA. This CDR3 contains 16 residues. The CDR3 reads CASSLSGRANSYEQYF.

V gene TRBV6-5 combines with J gene TRBJ2-3; with no DNA, the TCRdb D assignment of TRBD2 cannot be verified. The CDR3 extends over 15 amino acids. Germline V gene data show CDR1 as MNHEY and CDR2 as SVGAGI. CDR3 sequence: CASSRTTPPPDTQYF.

The chain links TRBV7-8 to TRBJ2-6; TCRdb reports TRBD1, a call that lacks DNA to check it against. This CDR3 spans 18 amino acids. CDR1 and CDR2 (germline): SGHVS, FQNEAQ. CDR3 residues: CASSNWGGTPSGANVLTF.

The V call is TRBV12-3 or TRBV12-4, the J call TRBJ1-1; TCRdb selects TRBD1, and the lack of DNA leaves this call unchecked. CDR3 length equals 15 residues. CDR3 sequence reads: CASSSTGKWDTEAFF.

This chain links TRBV7-7 with TRBJ2-5; TCRdb proposes TRBD2, but this gene call is untestable without DNA. CDR1 and CDR2 from the germline V gene are SSHAT and FNYEAQ (reference sequence). This CDR3 spans 16 amino acids. The CDR3 sequence: CASSRGLAGAEETQYF. The whole variable domain, remainder taken from reference TRBV7-7 and TRBJ2-5, is GAGVSQSPRYKVTKRGQDVTLRCDPISSHATLYWYQQALGQGPEFLTYFNYEAQPDKSGLPSDRFSAERPEGSISTLTIQRTEQRDSAMYRCASSRGLAGAEETQYFGPGTRLLVL.

The chain combines TRBV7-9 with TRBJ1-4. In germline, CDR1 is SEHNR, CDR2 FQNEAQ (reference sequence). The CDR3 covers 14 residues. This CDR3 is CASSLTTANEKLFF.

The chain couples TRBV15 to TRBJ1-5. The germline CDR1 and CDR2 sequences are LNHNV and YYDKDF (reference sequence). The CDR3 covers 16 residues. The CDR3 sequence is CATSGHLSVVGQPQHF.

The J gene is TRBJ1-1, the V gene TRBV7-9. This CDR3 has 15 amino acids. Germline-derived CDR1 and CDR2 are SEHNR and FQNEAQ (reference sequence). CDR3 sequence: CASSFTGNPNTEAFF.

The chain joins TRBV11-3 to TRBJ2-5; TCRdb's assignment of TRBD2 cannot be checked, as there is no DNA. The CDR3 contains 16 residues. Germline V CDR1 and CDR2: SGHNT, YENEEA. This CDR3 is CASSGGTSGNQETQYF.

The rearrangement joins TRBV7-8 to TRBJ1-5; TCRdb indicates TRBD1, and absent DNA this call remains unverified. Germline loops: CDR1 SGHVS, CDR2 FQNEAQ. This CDR3 has 12 residues. Here the CDR3 reads CASSLLNRAQHF.

The rearrangement uses TRBV6-6 and TRBJ1-1. The length of the CDR3 is 11 residues. Looked up from germline, CDR1 is MNHNY and CDR2 is SVGAGI (reference sequence). CDR3: CASSEAKGAFF.

V gene TRBV3-1 combines with J gene TRBJ1-1; TCRdb lists TRBD1, though no DNA is available to test this call. Germline assignment: CDR1 LGHDT and CDR2 YNNKEL (reference sequence). This CDR3 is 12 amino acids long. CDR3 residues: CASRSTGTEAFF.

Here the CDR3 reads CSARAPGKVNTGELFF. The J gene is TRBJ2-2, the V gene TRBV20-1; TCRdb outputs TRBD1, but without DNA this stays unchecked. The CDR3 extends over 16 amino acids. CDR1 and CDR2 (germline): DFQATT, SNEGSKA (reference sequence).

The J gene is TRBJ1-5, the V gene TRBV10-3. The CDR3 spans 15 residues. Germline V gene lookup returns CDR1 ENHRY and CDR2 SYGVKD. CDR3 in amino acids: CAISESGFSNQPQHF.